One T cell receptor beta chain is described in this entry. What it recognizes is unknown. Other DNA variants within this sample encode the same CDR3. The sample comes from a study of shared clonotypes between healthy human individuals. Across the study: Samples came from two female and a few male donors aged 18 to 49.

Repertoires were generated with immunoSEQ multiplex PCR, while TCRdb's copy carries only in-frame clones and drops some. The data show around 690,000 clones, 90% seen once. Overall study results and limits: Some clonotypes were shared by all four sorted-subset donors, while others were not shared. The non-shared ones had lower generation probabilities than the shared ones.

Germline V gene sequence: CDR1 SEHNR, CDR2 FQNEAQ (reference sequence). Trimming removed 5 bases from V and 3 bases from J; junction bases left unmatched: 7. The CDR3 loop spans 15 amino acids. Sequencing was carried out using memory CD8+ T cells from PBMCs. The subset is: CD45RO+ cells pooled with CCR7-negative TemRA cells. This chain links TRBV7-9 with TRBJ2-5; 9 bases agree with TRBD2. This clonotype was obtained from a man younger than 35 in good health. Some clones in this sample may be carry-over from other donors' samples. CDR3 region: CASSLRLAAKETQYF. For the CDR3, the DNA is TGTGCCAGCAGCCTCAGACTAGCGGCGAAAGAGACCCAGTACTTC.